This TCR beta chain was identified in a study of PD-1 blockade in classical Hodgkin lymphoma. Each patient experienced a relapse that followed autologous stem cell transplantation, and brentuximab vedotin exposure varied. Repertoires were generated with immunoSEQ multiplex PCR, while TCRdb's copy carries only in-frame clones and drops some. The repertoire has 25,000 to 40,000 clones, approximately 80% of them found once; the top ten carry approximately 29%. Regarding this clone: The same CDR3 arises from other DNA sequences in this sample as well.

V trimming: 0 bases; J trimming: 2 bases; junction bases outside the gene matches: 4. Germline CDR1 SGHRS, CDR2 YFSETQ. CDR3 size: 16 residues. The TCR comes from a human donor with classical Hodgkin lymphoma. This chain joins TRBV5-1 and TRBJ2-5; TRBD2 matches 10 bases. The sequences come from peripheral blood mononuclear cells (PBMCs), collected at baseline. CDR3 region: CASSLDVAGGQETQYF. As DNA, the CDR3 is TGCGCCAGCAGCTTGGATGTAGCGGGGGGTCAAGAGACCCAGTACTTC. Full variable domain (remainder filled in from reference TRBV5-1 and TRBJ2-5): KAGVTQTPRYLIKTRGQQVTLSCSPISGHRSVSWYQQTPGQGLQFLFEYFSETQRNKGNFPGRFSGRQFSNSRSEMNVSTLELGDSALYLCASSLDVAGGQETQYFGPGTRLLVL.